In its sample, the clone carrying this TCR beta chain was seen a few times. The data stem from a study of blood T cells in healthy people across ages. PCR was performed a second time for roughly 7 to 12 cycles using a sample-barcoded 5' primer and a J-beta primer mix. TCRdb reanalysed the 5' RACE reads using MiXCR and keeps one entry per CDR3 protein. The sample lists some 1.8 million distinct CDR3 sequences, around 42% occurring once. V was cut by 0 bases and J by 2 bases, with 19 bases left in between. CDR3 size: 17 residues. Germline V gives CDR1 DFQATT, CDR2 SNEGSKA (reference sequence). The origin of this receptor is a human donor in good health. The sequenced sample was blood. The genes are TRBV20-1 and TRBJ1-2; D may be TRBD1 (5 bases). The DNA of the CDR3 is TGCAGTGCTAGAGATGCTGAGGGGACGAGACTCAACTATGGCTACACCTTC. Amino acid sequence: CSARDAEGTRLNYGYTF.